The TCR beta chain under discussion was sequenced for a study of blood T cell repertoires in COVID-19. Study-level information: COVID-19 samples collected from the United States, Italy and Spain covered acute and convalescent phases. From T cells, B-cell-depleted T cells, or PBMCs came the material, which was cDNA or gDNA.

This CDR3 is 15 amino acids long. Germline V gives CDR1 SEHNR, CDR2 FQNEAQ (reference sequence). V dropped 4 bases and J dropped 7; count of bases not matched to a gene: 5. Study processing details: Amplification of reference gene primers provided the estimated nucleated cell counts. Measured with immunoSEQ multiplex PCR; TCRdb has only the in-frame clones, and not every one. D and trimming come from the DNA, and the V and J calls and clone size come from that table. The table has roughly 53,000 clones, around 83% seen once. This clonotype originated in a man aged 35 to 55 with active COVID-19. The sequencing sample was made of peripheral blood. The rearrangement links TRBV7-9 to TRBJ2-1, with 12 bases aligning to TRBD1. CDR3 in amino acids: CASSSGTGGRNEQFF. The DNA of the CDR3 is TGTGCCAGCAGCTCCGGGACAGGGGGCCGGAATGAGCAGTTCTTC.